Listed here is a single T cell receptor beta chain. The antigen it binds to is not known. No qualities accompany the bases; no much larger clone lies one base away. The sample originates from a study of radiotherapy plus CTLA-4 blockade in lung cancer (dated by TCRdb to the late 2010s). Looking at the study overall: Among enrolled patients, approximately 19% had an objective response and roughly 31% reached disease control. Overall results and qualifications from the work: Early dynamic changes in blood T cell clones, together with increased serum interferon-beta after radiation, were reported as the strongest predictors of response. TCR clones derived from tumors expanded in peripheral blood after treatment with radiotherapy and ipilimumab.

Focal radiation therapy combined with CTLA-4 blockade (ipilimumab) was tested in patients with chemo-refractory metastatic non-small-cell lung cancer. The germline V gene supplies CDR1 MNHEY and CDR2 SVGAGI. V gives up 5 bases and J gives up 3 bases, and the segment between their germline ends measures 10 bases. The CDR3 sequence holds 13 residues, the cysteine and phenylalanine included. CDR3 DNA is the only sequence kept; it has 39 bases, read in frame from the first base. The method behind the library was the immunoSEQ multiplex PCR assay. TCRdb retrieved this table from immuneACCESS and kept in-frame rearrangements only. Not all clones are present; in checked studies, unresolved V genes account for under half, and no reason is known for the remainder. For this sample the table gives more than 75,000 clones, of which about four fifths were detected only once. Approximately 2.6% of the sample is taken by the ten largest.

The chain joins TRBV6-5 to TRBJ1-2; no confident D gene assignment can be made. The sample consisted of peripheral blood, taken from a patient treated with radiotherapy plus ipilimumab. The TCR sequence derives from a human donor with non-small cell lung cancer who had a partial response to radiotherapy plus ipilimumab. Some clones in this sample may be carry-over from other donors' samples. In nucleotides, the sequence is TGTGCCAGCAGTGACGCACAGTACTATGGCTACACCTTC. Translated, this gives CASSDAQYYGYTF.